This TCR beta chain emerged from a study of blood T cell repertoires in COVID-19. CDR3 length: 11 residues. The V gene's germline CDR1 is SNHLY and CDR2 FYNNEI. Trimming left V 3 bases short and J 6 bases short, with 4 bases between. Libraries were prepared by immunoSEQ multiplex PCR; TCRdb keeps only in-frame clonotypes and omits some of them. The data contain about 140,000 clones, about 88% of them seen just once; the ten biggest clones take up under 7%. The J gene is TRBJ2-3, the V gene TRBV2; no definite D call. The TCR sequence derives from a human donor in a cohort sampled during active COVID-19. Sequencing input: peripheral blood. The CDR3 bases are TGTGCCAGCAGTGAGAGGGATACGCAGTATTTT. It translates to CASSERDTQYF.